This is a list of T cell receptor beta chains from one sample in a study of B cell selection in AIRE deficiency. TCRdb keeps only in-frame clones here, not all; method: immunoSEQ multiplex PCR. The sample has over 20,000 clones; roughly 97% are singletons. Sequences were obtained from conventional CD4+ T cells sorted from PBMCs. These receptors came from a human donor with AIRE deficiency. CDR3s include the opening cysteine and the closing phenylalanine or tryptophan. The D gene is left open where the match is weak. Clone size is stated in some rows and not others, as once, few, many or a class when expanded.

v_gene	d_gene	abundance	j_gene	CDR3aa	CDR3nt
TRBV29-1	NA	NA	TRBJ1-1	CSGLGLTEAFF	TGCAGCGGACTGGGGTTAACTGAAGCTTTCTTT
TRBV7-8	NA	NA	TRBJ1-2	CASSQELRVVEGYTF	TGTGCCAGCAGCCAAGAACTGCGGGTCGTGGAAGGCTACACCTTC
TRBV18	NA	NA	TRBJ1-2	CASSQSGINYGYTF	TGTGCCAGCTCACAATCAGGGATCAACTATGGCTACACCTTC
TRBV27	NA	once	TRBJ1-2	CASSSVGVYGYTF	TGTGCCAGCAGTTCTGTAGGGGTCTATGGCTACACCTTC
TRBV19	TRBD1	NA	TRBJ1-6	CATRQGALQGDAYNSPLHF	TGTGCCACTCGACAGGGTGCCTTACAGGGGGACGCCTATAATTCACCCCTCCACTTT
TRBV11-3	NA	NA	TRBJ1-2	CASSHRRGANYGYTF	TGTGCCAGCAGCCACCGACGGGGGGCTAACTATGGCTACACCTTC
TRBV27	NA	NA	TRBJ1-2	CASSPRGQGGYGYTF	TGTGCCAGCAGTCCCCGAGGGCAGGGTGGGTATGGCTACACCTTC
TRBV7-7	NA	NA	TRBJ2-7	CASSLMTGSYEQYF	TGTGCTAGCAGCTTAATGACCGGTTCCTACGAGCAGTACTTC
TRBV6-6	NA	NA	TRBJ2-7	CASSYRYRAYEQYF	TGTGCCAGCAGTTACAGGTACAGGGCCTACGAGCAGTACTTC
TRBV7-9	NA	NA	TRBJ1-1	CASSPRRPDTEAFF	TGTGCCAGCAGCCCCAGAAGACCCGACACTGAAGCTTTCTTT
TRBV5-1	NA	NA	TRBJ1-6	CASSPDPPTSSSYNSPLHF	TGCGCCAGCAGTCCAGATCCCCCGACTTCAAGCTCCTATAATTCACCCCTCCACTTT
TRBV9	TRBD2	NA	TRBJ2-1	CASSVRLAVYNEQFF	TGTGCCAGCAGCGTGAGACTAGCGGTTTACAATGAGCAGTTCTTC
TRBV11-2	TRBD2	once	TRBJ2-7	CASSLSLAETYEQYF	TGTGCCAGCAGCTTATCCCTAGCGGAGACATACGAGCAGTACTTC
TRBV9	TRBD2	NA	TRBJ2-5	CASSVSSGRTETQYF	TGTGCCAGCAGCGTCTCTAGCGGGAGGACGGAGACCCAGTACTTC
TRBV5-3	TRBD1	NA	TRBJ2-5	CASSPGQVYWETQYF	TGTGCCAGCAGCCCTGGACAGGTTTACTGGGAGACCCAGTACTTC
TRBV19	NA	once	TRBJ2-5	CASKKGGETQYF	TGTGCCAGTAAGAAAGGGGGAGAGACCCAGTACTTC
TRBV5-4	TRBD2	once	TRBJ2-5	CASSLGGLAGGSLETQYF	TGTGCCAGCAGCTTGGGAGGGCTAGCGGGGGGCTCCTTGGAGACCCAGTACTTC
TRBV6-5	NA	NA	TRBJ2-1	CASSYRGSYNEQFF	TGTGCCAGCAGTTACAGGGGGTCCTACAATGAGCAGTTCTTC
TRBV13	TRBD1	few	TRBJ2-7	CASRPTGRHEQYF	TGTGCCAGCAGACCGACAGGGCGGCACGAGCAGTACTTC
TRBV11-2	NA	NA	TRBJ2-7	CASSLGPGLPYEQYF	TGTGCCAGCAGCTTAGGGCCCGGCCTCCCCTACGAGCAGTACTTC
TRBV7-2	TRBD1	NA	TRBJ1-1	CASSPWTGQEYTEAFF	TGTGCCAGCAGCCCTTGGACAGGTCAAGAGTACACTGAAGCTTTCTTT
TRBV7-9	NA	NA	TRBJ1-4	CASSRTAVGNEKLFF	TGTGCCAGCAGCCGCACGGCAGTTGGAAATGAAAAACTGTTTTTT
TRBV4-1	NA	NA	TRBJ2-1	CASSRRLPDNEQFF	TGCGCCAGCAGCCGGAGATTACCGGACAATGAGCAGTTCTTC
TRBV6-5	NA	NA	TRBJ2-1	CASQGTGGVGEQFF	TGTGCCAGTCAGGGGACTGGGGGGGTAGGTGAGCAGTTCTTC
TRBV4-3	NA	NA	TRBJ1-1	CASSLSGGTEAFF	TGCGCCAGCAGCCTTAGTGGTGGGACTGAAGCTTTCTTT
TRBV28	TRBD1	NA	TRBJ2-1	CAGRTGGRNEQLF	TGTGCCGGACGGACAGGGGGCAGGAATGAGCAGCTCTTC
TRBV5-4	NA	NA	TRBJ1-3	CASSQVSVTGWSGNTIYF	TGTGCCAGCAGCCAAGTTTCTGTAACGGGCTGGTCTGGAAACACCATATATTTT
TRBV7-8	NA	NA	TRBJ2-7	CASSLVASLVYEQYF	TGTGCCAGCAGCTTAGTGGCTAGTTTGGTCTACGAGCAGTACTTC
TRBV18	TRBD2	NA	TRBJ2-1	CASSPSASGGSGEQFF	TGTGCCAGCTCACCATCGGCTAGCGGGGGGTCTGGTGAGCAGTTCTTC
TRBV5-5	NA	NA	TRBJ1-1	CASSPTGSPETEAFF	TGTGCCAGCAGCCCCACCGGGTCCCCAGAGACTGAAGCTTTCTTT
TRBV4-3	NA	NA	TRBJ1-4	CASSPRGYTGNTNEKLFF	TGCGCCAGCAGCCCCCGGGGCTACACGGGTAATACTAATGAAAAACTGTTTTTT
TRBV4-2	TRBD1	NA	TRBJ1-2	CASSLASGQTDYGYTF	TGTGCCAGCAGCTTGGCATCGGGACAGACCGACTATGGCTACACCTTC
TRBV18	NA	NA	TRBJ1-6	CASSPPPTQIHYNSPLHF	TGTGCCAGCTCACCACCCCCGACGCAGATCCATTATAATTCACCCCTCCACTTT
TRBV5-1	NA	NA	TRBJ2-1	CASSLASVGNEQFF	TGCGCCAGCAGCTTGGCTAGCGTGGGGAATGAGCAGTTCTTC
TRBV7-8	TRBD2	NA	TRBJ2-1	CASSLVPGLAATYNEQFF	TGTGCCAGCAGCTTAGTTCCAGGACTAGCTGCCACCTACAATGAGCAGTTCTTC
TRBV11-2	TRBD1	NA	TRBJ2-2	CASSLDRDTGELFF	TGTGCCAGCAGCTTGGACAGGGACACCGGGGAGCTGTTTTTT
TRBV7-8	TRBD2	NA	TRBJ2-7	CASSLEAGREQYF	TGTGCCAGCAGCTTAGAAGCGGGGAGGGAGCAGTACTTC
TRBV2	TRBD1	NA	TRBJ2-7	CASRDRDRVGEQYF	TGTGCCAGCAGGGACCGGGACAGGGTAGGAGAGCAGTACTTC
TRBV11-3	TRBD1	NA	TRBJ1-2	CASSPGQGPNTF	TGTGCCAGCAGCCCAGGACAGGGTCCCAACACCTTC
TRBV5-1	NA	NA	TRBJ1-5	CASSLGINQPQHF	TGCGCCAGCAGCTTGGGGATCAATCAGCCCCAGCATTTT
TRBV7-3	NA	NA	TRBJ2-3	CASSRGVWGDTQYF	TGTGCCAGCAGCCGAGGGGTGTGGGGTGATACGCAGTATTTT
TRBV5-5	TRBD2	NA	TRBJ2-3	CASSLRGVGTDTQYF	TGTGCCAGCAGCTTGCGGGGGGTCGGCACAGATACGCAGTATTTT
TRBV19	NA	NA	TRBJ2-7	CASSSTGKGRYEQYF	TGTGCCAGTAGTTCCACAGGGAAGGGACGGTACGAGCAGTACTTC